This T cell receptor (beta chain) was sequenced for a study of Graves' ophthalmopathy and Graves' hyperthyroidism. Germline CDR1 SGDLS, CDR2 YYNGEE. The CDR3 spans 13 residues. The germline V and J ends were trimmed by 4 bases and 12 bases, with 14 bases remaining between them. The authors amplified TCR beta CDR3 regions from RNA transcripts. Second-round multiplex PCR followed a first-round RT-PCR using HTBI primers. TCRdb independently ran MiXCR on the multiplex PCR reads; one entry per CDR3 protein. The table includes hundreds of thousands of distinct CDR3 sequences, roughly 50% detected once. Sequenced sample: peripheral blood. The chain joins TRBV9 to TRBJ1-6, with a weak D call TRBD1 (5 bases). The sequence derives from an adult man with Graves' ophthalmopathy. The CDR3 sequence is CASSFGTDGPLHF. For the CDR3, the DNA is TGTGCCAGCAGCTTCGGGACGGACGGACCCCTCCACTTT. Drawing the rest from reference TRBV9 and TRBJ1-6, the complete variable domain is DSGVTQTPKHLITATGQRVTLRCSPRSGDLSVYWYQQSLDQGLQFLIQYYNGEERAKGNILERFSAQQFPDLHSELNLSSLELGDSALYFCASSFGTDGPLHFGNGTRLTVT.